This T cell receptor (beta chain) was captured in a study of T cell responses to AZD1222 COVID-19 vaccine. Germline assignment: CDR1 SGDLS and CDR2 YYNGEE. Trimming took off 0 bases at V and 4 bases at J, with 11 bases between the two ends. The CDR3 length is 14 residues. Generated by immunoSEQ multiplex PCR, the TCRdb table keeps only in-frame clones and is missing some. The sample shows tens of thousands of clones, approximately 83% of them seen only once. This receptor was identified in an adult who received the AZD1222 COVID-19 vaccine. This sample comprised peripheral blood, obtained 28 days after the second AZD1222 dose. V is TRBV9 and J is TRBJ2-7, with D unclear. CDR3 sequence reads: CASSVATDRYEQYF. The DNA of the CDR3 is TGTGCCAGCAGCGTAGCCACCGATCGATACGAGCAGTACTTC. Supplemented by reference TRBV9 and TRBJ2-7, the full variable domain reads DSGVTQTPKHLITATGQRVTLRCSPRSGDLSVYWYQQSLDQGLQFLIQYYNGEERAKGNILERFSAQQFPDLHSELNLSSLELGDSALYFCASSVATDRYEQYFGPGTRLTVT.